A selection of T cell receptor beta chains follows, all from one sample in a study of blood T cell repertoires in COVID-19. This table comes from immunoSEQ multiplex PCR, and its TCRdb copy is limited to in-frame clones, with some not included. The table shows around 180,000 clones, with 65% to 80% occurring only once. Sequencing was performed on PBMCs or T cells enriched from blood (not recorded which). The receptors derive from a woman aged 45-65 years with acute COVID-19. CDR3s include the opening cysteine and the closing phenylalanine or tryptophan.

CASSQGLSGNTIYF 14 TRBV18
CASQGGYGYTF 11 TRBV19
CASSQDRGGGNQPQHF 16 TRBV4-3
CASSYASGNTIYF 13 TRBV6-5
CASSDAGAAEFF 12 TRBV2
CASSPRGGGGARTDTQYF 18 TRBV9
CASSARTGGTEAFF 14 TRBV7-9
CASSSRGGTGGYGYTF 16 TRBV7-8
CASSPLYRDRGNEQFF 16 TRBV5-1
CASSGTTGGYAEAFF 15 TRBV5-1
CASSLDIDQPQHF 13 TRBV7-9
CASSTPGRAEGEKLFF 16 TRBV19
CASRWEGELFF 11 TRBV7-2
CASSRDPGSGYTF 13 TRBV10-1
CASRGDRANQPQHF 14 TRBV28
CASSQGTGGASGNTIYF 17 TRBV14
CATSDWTGESVLTF 14 TRBV24-1
CASSHPSGGGNTGELFF 17 TRBV7-2
CASSQPGRGGETQYF 15 TRBV4-1
CASSQSFPTGGDFTEAFF 18 TRBV27
CASSLRTLLQETQYF 15 TRBV7-9
CASSLGPQGADGGEKLFF 18 TRBV5-1
CASSQGPDRGHANEKLFF 18 TRBV4-1
CASSPRDRGRNEQFF 15 TRBV28
CASTTGGYSPLHF 13 TRBV6-6
CASSLQTGGNGYTF 14 TRBV5-6
CASGSGQATMNTEAFF 16 TRBV5-1
CASRSRSGGAKETQYF 16 TRBV19
CASSGHNEQFF 11 TRBV2
CASSYGQGRSDTQYF 15 TRBV5-6
CASSIRREMISGTEAFF 17 TRBV19
CASNRIAGGAGTDTQYF 17 TRBV5-1
CASSIADKNTEAFF 14 TRBV19
CASSPPEGTQYF 12 TRBV7-8
CAIKGGEQGSSEKLFF 16 TRBV10-3
CARSGQVDGYTF 12 TRBV2
CATGTSHPTDTQYF 14 TRBV5-1
CASSFVEGQAWGYTF 15 TRBV7-9
CASSDYGVVAFF 12 TRBV7-2
CASSPGMDSQETQYF 15 TRBV18
CASSTHNRGGNEQFF 15 TRBV6-6
CASSYRLSSGNTIYF 15 TRBV3-1/TRBV3-2
CASSPRGLEQFF 12 TRBV7-6